The 27 T cell receptor beta chains given below trace back to one sample, sequenced in a study of beta chain features in type 1 diabetes listed by TCRdb under 2018. Library method: the immunoSEQ multiplex PCR assay. The entire isolated RNA was reverse transcribed using the High Capacity cDNA Reverse Transcription Kit, and thus expressed TCRB transcripts were sequenced. TCRdb carries this immuneACCESS record with in-frame sequences only. Its versions omit some clonotypes, under half of them owing to an unresolved V gene in the studies checked, with the rest unexplained. This sample is represented by more than 300,000 clones; roughly 12% of them were singletons. More than 0.015% of the sample belongs to the ten largest clones. The sequenced sample was naive CD4+ T cells from blood. The cell subset or site label of this sample denotes: true naive CD4+ T cells. These receptors came from a man aged 18 to 30 in good health.

The chain employs TRBV11-3 and TRBJ2-7; 14 nucleotides align to TRBD2. Germline trimming cut 5 bases from V and 5 bases from J; bases unmatched to any gene: 5. The CDR3 sequence is 15 residues long. The germline CDR1 and CDR2 sequences are SGHNT and YENEEA. CDR3 DNA sequence: TGTGCCAGCAGCGAAGGGACTAGCGGGAGTAACGAGCAGTACTTC. This gives the protein CASSEGTSGSNEQYF.

This clone was seen a few times. This chain connects TRBV7-2 to TRBJ1-4; D is possibly TRBD1 (5 bases). Germline V gives CDR1 SGHTA, CDR2 FQGNSA. V was shortened by 5 bases and J by 7 bases, with 14 bases between the two germline ends. The CDR3 is 14 residues long. This CDR3 reads CASSRGSGGEKLFF. The CDR3 DNA reads as TGTGCCAGCAGCCGGGGGAGCGGTGGTGAAAAACTGTTTTTT.

This clone was seen a handful of times. The chain couples TRBV28 to TRBJ2-5; 9 bases align to TRBD1. There are 14 residues in the CDR3. From germline, CDR1 is MDHEN and CDR2 SYDVKM. V was clipped by 4 bases and J by 5 bases; unmatched bases: 5. CDR3 amino acids: CASSSGQGFETQYF. DNA for the CDR3: TGTGCCAGCAGTTCCGGACAGGGGTTCGAGACCCAGTACTTC.

The chain has TRBV4-3 and TRBJ2-3; 7 nucleotides agree with TRBD2. The CDR3 sequence is 18 residues long. The junction had 14 bases not matched to a gene; V was cut back by 0 bases and J by 5 bases. CDR1 LGHNA and CDR2 YSLEER come from the germline V gene. The CDR3 DNA is TGCGCCAGCAGCCAAGATCTCTCGAAGGGAGGGCATCAAGATACGCAGTATTTT. Its protein product is CASSQDLSKGGHQDTQYF.

J is TRBJ1-1 and V is TRBV9; D not certain. Germline V gives CDR1 SGDLS, CDR2 YYNGEE. The V end was cut by 0 bases, the J end by 8 bases, with 11 bases between. The CDR3 length is 13 residues. CDR3 bases: TGTGCCAGCAGCGTAGGAAGCCCAAGCGAAGCTTTCTTT. It yields the protein CASSVGSPSEAFF.

The V call is TRBV19, the J call TRBJ2-1; tentative D call: TRBD1 (5 bases). With 4 bases removed from V and 8 bases from J, the gap between germline ends came to 18 bases. The CDR3 is 15 amino acids. Germline CDR1 reads LNHDA; CDR2 reads SQIVND (reference sequence). The CDR3, as DNA: TGTGCCAGTAGTACCCGACCCGGTGGGGCCCATGAGCAGTTCTTC. Its protein is CASSTRPGGAHEQFF.

The chain is built from TRBV28 and TRBJ2-1; possible D gene TRBD2, 6 bases. This CDR3 is 14 amino acids long. V was pared by 2 bases and J by 5 bases, with 10 bases between. Germline V gene lookup returns CDR1 MDHEN and CDR2 SYDVKM. CDR3 sequence (DNA): TGTGCCAGCAGTTTAAATAGCGGAAACAATGAGCAGTTCTTC. Translated: CASSLNSGNNEQFF.

The chain combines TRBV28 with TRBJ1-2, with a weak D call TRBD1 (6 bases). Germline lookup yields CDR1 MDHEN and CDR2 SYDVKM. Trimming stripped 4 bases from V and 3 bases from J, with 18 bases between. The CDR3 contains 16 residues. In DNA form, the CDR3 reads TGTGCCAGCAGTTCCGTAACCGGGAGGGGGGACTATGGCTACACCTTC. This translates into CASSSVTGRGDYGYTF.

The chain carries TRBV9 and TRBJ1-6; TRBD1 is a possible D gene (5 bases). V was clipped by 0 bases and J by 2 bases, with 12 bases between them. CDR1 SGDLS and CDR2 YYNGEE come from the germline V gene. CDR3 length: 17 amino acids. CDR3 region: CASSVERGSPYNSPLHF. The CDR3 DNA follows: TGTGCCAGCAGCGTAGAACGGGGGAGTCCCTATAATTCACCCCTCCACTTT.

This clone was observed a few times. The V and J genes are TRBV28 and TRBJ2-3, with D tentatively TRBD1 (5 bases). V was clipped by 5 bases and J by 0 bases, with 18 bases between them. This CDR3 is built from 17 residues. CDR1 and CDR2 (germline): MDHEN, SYDVKM. CDR3 in DNA: TGTGCCAGCAGTCCTGGTTTGGGGCCGACTAGCACAGATACGCAGTATTTT. It yields the protein CASSPGLGPTSTDTQYF.

This clone has just a few counts. This rearrangement joins TRBV5-8 to TRBJ2-3; the D gene is possibly TRBD1 (5 bases). Germline lookup yields CDR1 SGHTS and CDR2 YDEGEE. V gave up 5 bases and J gave up 1 base, with 8 bases separating them. CDR3 length: 13 residues. CDR3 loop: CASSLRGTDTQYF. The CDR3, as DNA: TGTGCCAGCAGTCTCAGGGGCACAGATACGCAGTATTTT.

This clone showed up just a few times. The J gene is TRBJ1-2, the V gene TRBV5-1; TRBD1 matches 8 bases. With V trimmed by 1 base and J by 6 bases, 5 bases remained unmatched. This CDR3 spans 14 amino acids. Germline V gives CDR1 SGHRS, CDR2 YFSETQ. CDR3 DNA sequence: TGCGCCAGCAGCTTGACCCCAGGGGGCAATGGCTACACCTTC. This translates into CASSLTPGGNGYTF.

This clone was counted only a few times. The J gene is TRBJ2-7, the V gene TRBV7-2; the D gene is possibly TRBD1 (6 bases). Between the trimmed V and J ends, which lost 6 bases and 4 bases, there was a span of 19 bases. The CDR3 is 15 residues long. The V gene's germline CDR1 is SGHTA and CDR2 FQGNSA. The CDR3 here is CASRPQGGQRYEQYF. In nucleotides, the CDR3 is TGTGCCAGCAGGCCACAGGGCGGACAGCGGTACGAGCAGTACTTC.

This rearrangement joins TRBV19 to TRBJ2-2, with a possible D match to TRBD2 (6 bases). Germline CDR1 LNHDA, CDR2 SQIVND (reference sequence). The V end was cut by 10 bases, the J end by 1 base, with 10 bases between. The CDR3 totals 13 residues. As DNA, the CDR3 is TGTGCCACCGGGACTCGGAACACCGGGGAGCTGTTTTTT. This sequence encodes CATGTRNTGELFF. Drawing the rest from reference TRBV19 and TRBJ2-2, the complete variable domain is DGGITQSPKYLFRKEGQNVTLSCEQNLNHDAMYWYRQDPGQGLRLIYYSQIVNDFQKGDIAEGYSVSREKKESFPLTVTSAQKNPTAFYLCATGTRNTGELFFGEGSRLTVL.

Only a few counts were recorded for this clone. The chain combines TRBV7-2 with TRBJ2-1, with 9 bases matching TRBD2. Looked up from germline, CDR1 is SGHTA and CDR2 is FQGNSA. J lost 5 bases, V lost 3 bases, and 5 bases had no gene match. The CDR3 contains 15 residues. The CDR3 bases are TGTGCCAGCAGCTTGGATAGCGGGGGTAACAATGAGCAGTTCTTC. As protein: CASSLDSGGNNEQFF.

This clone came up a few times. The chain combines TRBV9 with TRBJ2-1; 7 bases line up with TRBD2. Germline loops: CDR1 SGDLS, CDR2 YYNGEE. This CDR3 is 16 amino acids long. J was trimmed by 0 bases and V by 2 bases; bases with no gene match: 5. The DNA of the CDR3 is TGTGCCAGCAGCGTGGGAGGGGTCCTCTCCTACAATGAGCAGTTCTTC. It is translated as CASSVGGVLSYNEQFF. Full variable domain (missing parts from reference TRBV9 and TRBJ2-1): DSGVTQTPKHLITATGQRVTLRCSPRSGDLSVYWYQQSLDQGLQFLIQYYNGEERAKGNILERFSAQQFPDLHSELNLSSLELGDSALYFCASSVGGVLSYNEQFFGPGTRLTVL.

The table lists this clone with a few counts. The V and J genes are TRBV18 and TRBJ2-2; D is unresolved. This CDR3 has 14 amino acids. The V gene's germline CDR1 is KGHSH and CDR2 LQKENI. V gave up 3 bases and J gave up 0 bases, with 5 bases separating them. CDR3 DNA sequence: TGTGCCAGCTCACCTACAACGAACACCGGGGAGCTGTTTTTT. The encoded protein is CASSPTTNTGELFF.

The V call is TRBV5-1, the J call TRBJ1-1; a possible D gene is TRBD1 (5 bases). Germline V lookup: CDR1 SGHRS, CDR2 YFSETQ. This CDR3 region has 15 residues. The V end lost 0 bases, the J end lost 0 bases, and 9 bases lay between the germline ends. Here the CDR3 DNA reads TGCGCCAGCAGCTTGGAAGGGGCGATGAACACTGAAGCTTTCTTT. This translates into CASSLEGAMNTEAFF.

In nucleotides, the CDR3 is TGTGCCAGCAGTGAAATCCTAGCGAAGAGACCGAGCACCAACGACGAGCAGTTCTTC. It is translated as CASSEILAKRPSTNDEQFF. The chain couples TRBV2 to TRBJ2-1, with a weak D call TRBD2 (6 bases). The CDR3 sequence is 19 residues long. Germline V gives CDR1 SNHLY, CDR2 FYNNEI. V lost 2 bases and J lost 10, with 30 bases in between.

There are a few counts of this clone. The chain has TRBV19 and TRBJ2-7; TRBD2 is a possible D gene (6 bases). The CDR3 consists of 15 residues. The germline CDR1 and CDR2 sequences are LNHDA and SQIVND (reference sequence). Deletions cut 6 bases from V and 2 bases from J, with 17 bases between. CDR3 amino acids: CASSTTTGGAYEQYF. In nucleotides, the CDR3 is TGTGCCAGTAGCACAACAACCGGAGGGGCCTACGAGCAGTACTTC.

Ten or more counts support this clone. The rearrangement joins TRBV14 to TRBJ2-1; TRBD1 matches at 8 bases. V lost 2 bases and J lost 9; bases outside the gene matches: 3. Germline-derived CDR1 and CDR2 are SGHDN and FVKESK. CDR3 length equals 13 residues. CDR3 bases: TGTGCCAGCAGCCAAACCGACAGGGGTGAGCAGTTCTTC. Amino acids: CASSQTDRGEQFF.

This clone showed up just a few times. The chain is built from TRBV7-2 and TRBJ2-5, with 11 bases aligning to TRBD2. V shed 4 bases, J shed 4 bases, and the junction held 8 bases outside the gene matches. Germline-derived CDR1 and CDR2 are SGHTA and FQGNSA. The CDR3 is 16 amino acids. The CDR3 nucleotides are TGTGCCAGCAGCTCCGTTAGCGGGGGGGCCGCAGAGACCCAGTACTTC. Translated, it gives CASSSVSGGAAETQYF. The entire variable domain, with the rest obtained from reference TRBV7-2 and TRBJ2-5, is as follows: GAGVSQSPSNKVTEKGKDVELRCDPISGHTALYWYRQSLGQGLEFLIYFQGNSAPDKSGLPSDRFSAERTGGSVSTLTIQRTQQEDSAVYLCASSSVSGGAAETQYFGPGTRLLVL.

This clone has a handful of counts. The rearrangement joins TRBV15 to TRBJ2-7; 7 nucleotides agree with TRBD2. The V and J ends lost 1 base and 2 bases, in that order; junction bases with no gene match: 5. Germline V gene lookup returns CDR1 LNHNV and CDR2 YYDKDF (reference sequence). The CDR3 covers 15 residues. CDR3 nucleotides: TGTGCCACCAGCAGAGGGGCTAGCGGAGCCTACGAGCAGTACTTC. Protein: CATSRGASGAYEQYF.

V and J are TRBV7-9 and TRBJ1-1; no clear D. Looked up from germline, CDR1 is SEHNR and CDR2 is FQNEAQ (reference sequence). The CDR3 totals 12 residues. With 4 bases removed from V and 7 bases from J, the gap between germline ends came to 10 bases. The CDR3 protein is CASSSYGDEAFF. The CDR3 DNA is TGTGCCAGCAGCTCTTACGGGGATGAAGCTTTCTTT. Variable domain in full (rest from reference TRBV7-9 and TRBJ1-1): DTGVSQNPRHKITKRGQNVTFRCDPISEHNRLYWYRQTLGQGPEFLTYFQNEAQLEKSRLLSDRFSAERPKGSFSTLEIQRTEQGDSAMYLCASSSYGDEAFFGQGTRLTVV.

This clone appeared a few times. The chain recombines TRBV5-1 with TRBJ2-1; TRBD2 agrees at 10 bases. The germline gives CDR1 SGHRS, CDR2 YFSETQ. With 4 bases clipped from V and 8 bases from J, the junction kept 15 bases outside the gene matches. CDR3 size: 17 residues. CDR3 DNA: TGCGCCAGCAGCCTCGCGGCAGCGGGAGGGCCGATGCATGAGCAGTTCTTC. Its translation: CASSLAAAGGPMHEQFF.

The DNA for the CDR3 is TGTGCCAGCAGCGAGGGCGGGAGGTCCTCCTACGAGCAGTACTTC. This encodes CASSEGGRSSYEQYF. The chain couples TRBV9 to TRBJ2-7; TRBD2 matches at 8 bases. This CDR3 region has 15 residues. V was pared by 3 bases and J by 0 bases, with 5 bases of the junction left unmatched. Germline values: CDR1 SGDLS, CDR2 YYNGEE.

CDR3 nucleotides: TGTGCCAGCAGCTTAGCAGGCCAGGGATCCTACGAGCAGTACTTC. Its translation: CASSLAGQGSYEQYF. The J gene is TRBJ2-7, the V gene TRBV7-9, with D perhaps TRBD1 (5 bases). Germline V CDR1 and CDR2: SEHNR, FQNEAQ (reference sequence). The CDR3 runs to 15 residues. Between the trimmed V and J ends, which lost 0 bases and 1 base, there was a span of 10 bases.